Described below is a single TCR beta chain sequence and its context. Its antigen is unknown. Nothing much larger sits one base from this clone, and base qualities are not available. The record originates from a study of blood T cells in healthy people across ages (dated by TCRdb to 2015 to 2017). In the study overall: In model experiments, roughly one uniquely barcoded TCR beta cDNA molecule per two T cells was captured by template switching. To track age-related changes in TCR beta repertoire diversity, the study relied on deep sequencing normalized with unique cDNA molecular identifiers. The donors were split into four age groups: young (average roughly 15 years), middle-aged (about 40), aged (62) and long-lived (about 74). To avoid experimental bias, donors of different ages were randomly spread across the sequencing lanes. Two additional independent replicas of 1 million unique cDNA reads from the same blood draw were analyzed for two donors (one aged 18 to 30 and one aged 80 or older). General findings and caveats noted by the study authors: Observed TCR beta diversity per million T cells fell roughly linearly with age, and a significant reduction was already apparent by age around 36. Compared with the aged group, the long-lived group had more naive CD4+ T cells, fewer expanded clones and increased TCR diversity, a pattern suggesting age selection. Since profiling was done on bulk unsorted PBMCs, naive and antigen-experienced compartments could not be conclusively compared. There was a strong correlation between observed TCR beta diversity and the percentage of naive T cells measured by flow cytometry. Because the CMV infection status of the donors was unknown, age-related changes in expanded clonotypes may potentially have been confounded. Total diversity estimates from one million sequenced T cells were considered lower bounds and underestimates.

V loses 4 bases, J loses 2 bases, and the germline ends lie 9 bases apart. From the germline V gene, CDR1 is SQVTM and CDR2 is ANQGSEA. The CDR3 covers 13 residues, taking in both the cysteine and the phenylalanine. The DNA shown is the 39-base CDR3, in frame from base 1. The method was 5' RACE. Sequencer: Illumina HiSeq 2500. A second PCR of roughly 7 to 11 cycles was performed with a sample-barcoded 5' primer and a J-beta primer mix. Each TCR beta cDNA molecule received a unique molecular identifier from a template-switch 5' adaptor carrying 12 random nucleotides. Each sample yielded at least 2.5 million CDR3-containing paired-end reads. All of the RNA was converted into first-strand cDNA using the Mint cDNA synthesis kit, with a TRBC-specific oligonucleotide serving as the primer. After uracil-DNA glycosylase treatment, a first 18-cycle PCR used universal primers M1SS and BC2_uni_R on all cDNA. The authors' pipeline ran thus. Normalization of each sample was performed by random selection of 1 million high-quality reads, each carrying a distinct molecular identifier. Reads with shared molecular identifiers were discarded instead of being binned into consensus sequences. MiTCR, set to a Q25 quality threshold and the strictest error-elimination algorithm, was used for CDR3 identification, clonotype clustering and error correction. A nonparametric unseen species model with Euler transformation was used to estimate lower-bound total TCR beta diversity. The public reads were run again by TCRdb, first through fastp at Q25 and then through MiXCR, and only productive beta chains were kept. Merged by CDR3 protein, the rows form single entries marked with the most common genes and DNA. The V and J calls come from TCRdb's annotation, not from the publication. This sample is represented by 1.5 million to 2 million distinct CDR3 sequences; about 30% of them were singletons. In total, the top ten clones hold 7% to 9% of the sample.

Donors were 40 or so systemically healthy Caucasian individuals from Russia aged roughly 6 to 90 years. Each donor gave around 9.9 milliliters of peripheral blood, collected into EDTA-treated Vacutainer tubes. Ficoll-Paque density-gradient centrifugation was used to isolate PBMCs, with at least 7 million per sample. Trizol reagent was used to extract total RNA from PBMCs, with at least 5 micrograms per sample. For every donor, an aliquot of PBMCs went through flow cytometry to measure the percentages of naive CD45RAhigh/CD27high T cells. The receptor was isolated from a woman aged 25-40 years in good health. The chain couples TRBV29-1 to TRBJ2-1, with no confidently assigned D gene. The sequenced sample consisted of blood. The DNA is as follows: TGCAGCGTTGTCCGGCCCGCCTACAATGAGCAGTTCTTC. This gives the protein CSVVRPAYNEQFF.